Presented here are 17 T cell receptor beta chains from one specimen sequenced in a study of blood T cells in healthy people across ages. With a J-beta primer mix and a sample-barcoded 5' primer, a second PCR ran about 6 to 11 cycles. TCRdb reprocessed the 5' RACE reads with MiXCR, giving one entry per CDR3 protein. Among some 930,000 distinct CDR3 sequences, about 28% were seen once, and the ten largest hold more than 8.5%. These sequences were also reported in another study, on T cells of mothers and their children.

Sequencing input: blood. The receptors were sampled from a woman aged 40 to 55 in good health.

V is TRBV12-3 or TRBV12-4 and J is TRBJ2-3, with no clear D. CDR3 size: 17 residues. V gave up 2 bases and J gave up 0 bases, with 15 bases separating them. The CDR3 sequence is CASSLISSSSSTDTQYF. Written as DNA, the CDR3 is TGTGCCAGCAGTTTAATCTCCAGCAGCTCTAGCACAGATACGCAGTATTTT.

Comments on this clonotype: This may be a read error, as it is one base from a much larger clone. The gene calls are TRBV7-2 and TRBJ1-5; no definite D call. Germline loops: CDR1 SGHTA, CDR2 FQGNSA. The CDR3 totals 16 residues. CDR3 sequence reads: CASSRGRASGNQPRHF. DNA of the CDR3: TGTGCCAGCAGCCGTGGTCGAGCCTCGGGCAATCAGCCCCGGCATTTT. Using reference TRBV7-2 and TRBJ1-5 for the parts outside the CDR3, the full variable domain is GAGVSQSPSNKVTEKGKDVELRCDPISGHTALYWYRQSLGQGLEFLIYFQGNSAPDKSGLPSDRFSAERTGGSVSTLTIQRTQQEDSAVYLCASSRGRASGNQPRHFGDGTRLSIL.

The rearrangement uses TRBV15 and TRBJ2-4; D remains ambiguous. The end of the DNA fits TRBJ2-7 better, so the J call may be wrong. Germline-derived CDR1 and CDR2 are LNHNV and YYDKDF (reference sequence). This CDR3 has 15 amino acids. The CDR3 region is CATSRDSASRYEQYF. The CDR3 region has the DNA TGTGCCACCAGCAGAGATTCGGCCTCCCGCTACGAGCAGTACTTC.

This clonotype was recorded at least ten times. The genes are TRBV6-6 and TRBJ2-1, with D maybe TRBD1 (6 bases). Germline V gene sequence: CDR1 MNHNY, CDR2 SVGAGI (reference sequence). The CDR3 length is 14 residues. The V gene lost 5 bases and the J gene lost 0 bases, with 8 bases spanning the gap. The CDR3 here is CASSGQYSYNEQFF. DNA of the CDR3: TGTGCCAGCAGTGGACAGTACTCCTACAATGAGCAGTTCTTC.

The chain carries TRBV29-1 and TRBJ2-5; D may be TRBD1 (6 bases). Germline CDR1 SQVTM, CDR2 ANQGSEA. Between the trimmed V and J ends, which lost 7 bases and 2 bases, there was a span of 17 bases. The CDR3 has 14 residues. CDR3 in amino acids: CSGEQGPRQETQYF. The CDR3 nucleotides read TGCAGCGGGGAACAGGGACCCCGACAAGAGACCCAGTACTTC.

This clonotype was detected only once. The rearrangement links TRBV20-1 to TRBJ2-1; TRBD2 is a possible D gene (5 bases). Trimming removed 0 bases at V and 10 bases at J, with 16 bases between. CDR1 and CDR2 (germline): DFQATT, SNEGSKA (reference sequence). The CDR3 runs 14 residues. CDR3 region: CSARDFEGIGEQFF. For the CDR3, the DNA is TGCAGTGCTAGAGATTTTGAGGGTATCGGGGAGCAGTTCTTC.

This clonotype was recorded at least ten times. The chain uses TRBV2 and TRBJ2-4; 7 bases line up with TRBD2. The germline CDR1 and CDR2 sequences are SNHLY and FYNNEI. Germline trimming cut 6 bases from V and 6 bases from J; bases unmatched to any gene: 5. The CDR3 consists of 13 residues. The CDR3 nucleotides are TGTGCCAGCAGGGGGCCGGGGGGAAACATTCAGTACTTC. Its protein is CASRGPGGNIQYF.

V gene TRBV29-1 combines with J gene TRBJ2-3, with 9 bases matching TRBD1. The CDR3 loop spans 16 amino acids. Unmatched junction bases numbered 13, after V lost 4 bases and J lost 5 bases. Germline-derived CDR1 and CDR2 are SQVTM and ANQGSEA. The CDR3 DNA sequence: TGCAGCGTTGTCCGTCGGAGGACAGGGGAAAGAGATACGCAGTATTTT. It codes for CSVVRRRTGERDTQYF.

The chain joins TRBV19 to TRBJ1-1; D is uncertain. V lost 3 bases and J lost 0, with 8 bases in between. Germline V gene sequence: CDR1 LNHDA, CDR2 SQIVND (reference sequence). The CDR3 totals 14 residues. Here the CDR3 DNA reads TGTGCCAGTAGTATTCCCCCAATGAACACTGAAGCTTTCTTT. This gives the protein CASSIPPMNTEAFF.

As regards this clonotype: This could be a read error, since a much larger clone is one nucleotide away. This chain joins TRBV4-3 and TRBJ2-3, with D uncertain. The CDR3 consists of 16 residues. In germline, CDR1 is LGHNA, CDR2 YSLEER. The V end was cut by 1 base, the J end by 3 bases, with 14 bases between. The DNA of the CDR3 is TGCGCCAGCAGCCAAGGCGTGGCAGCGATTACAGATACGCAGTATTTT. Amino acids: CASSQGVAAITDTQYF.

About this clonotype: A much larger clone sits a single nucleotide away, making a read error possible. The chain joins TRBV27 to TRBJ2-7; possible D gene TRBD1, 6 bases. Trimming removed 4 bases from V and 3 bases from J, with 13 bases in between. Germline V gene data show CDR1 as MNHEY and CDR2 as SMNVEV (reference sequence). The CDR3 runs to 14 residues. CDR3 protein: CASSWQDRLYEQYF. CDR3 nucleotide sequence: TGTGCCAGCAGTTGGCAGGACAGACTCTACGAGCAGTACTTC.

Only a few counts were recorded for this clonotype. The chain combines TRBV28 with TRBJ2-3; 9 nucleotides match TRBD2. The germline gives CDR1 MDHEN, CDR2 SYDVKM. This CDR3 contains 16 residues. V lost 4 bases to trimming and J lost 0 bases; unmatched junction nucleotides: 5. CDR3 amino acids: CASSSPSGESTDTQYF. The DNA for the CDR3 is TGTGCCAGCAGTTCCCCTAGCGGGGAGAGCACAGATACGCAGTATTTT.

The table lists this clonotype with a few counts. A much larger clone lies a single base off, so this may be a read error. This rearrangement joins TRBV20-1 to TRBJ2-4, with D perhaps assigned TRBD1 or TRBD2 (5 bases each). The CDR3 has 15 residues. V was shortened by 2 bases and J by 13 bases, with 24 bases between the two germline ends. CDR1 and CDR2 (germline): DFQATT, SNEGSKA (reference sequence). CDR3 bases: TGCAGTGCTAGAATAACAGGAGTAGACTACAATGAGCAGTACTTC. Its translation: CSARITGVDYNEQYF.

This clonotype was seen ten or more times. The CDR3 sequence: CASSLLGRVEEQYF. The CDR3 region has the DNA TGTGCCAGCAGTTTATTGGGGAGGGTGGAAGAGCAGTACTTC. The rearrangement links TRBV27 to TRBJ2-7; 7 bases agree with TRBD2. The CDR3 consists of 14 residues. Germline CDR1 is MNHEY and CDR2 is SMNVEV (reference sequence). V lost 1 base to trimming and J lost 7 bases; unmatched junction nucleotides: 7.

The chain is built from TRBV20-1 and TRBJ2-6; D unclear. This CDR3 is 18 amino acids long. Per the germline V gene, CDR1 is DFQATT and CDR2 is SNEGSKA (reference sequence). The V and J ends lost 2 bases and 2 bases respectively, with 19 bases between them. Written as DNA, the CDR3 is TGCAGTGCTAGACCGATGGATCCGGCGAACCCTGGGGCCAACGTCCTGACTTTC. Amino acids: CSARPMDPANPGANVLTF.

This clonotype was counted only a few times. The V gene is TRBV6-6, the J gene TRBJ2-7, with 10 bases matching TRBD1. The CDR3 is 16 residues long. The germline gives CDR1 MNHNY, CDR2 SVGAGI (reference sequence). Trimming cost V 5 bases and J 0 bases; bases outside gene matches: 7. The CDR3 protein is CASSGTGAGNSYEQYF. DNA for the CDR3: TGTGCCAGCAGTGGGACAGGGGCGGGAAACTCCTACGAGCAGTACTTC.

The chain employs TRBV6-5 and TRBJ2-1; TRBD1 matches 8 bases. CDR1 and CDR2 (germline): MNHEY, SVGAGI. V lost 0 bases to trimming and J lost 9 bases; unmatched junction nucleotides: 10. The CDR3 is 16 residues long. For the CDR3, the DNA is TGTGCCAGCAGTTACTCGTCCCAGGGGGCTAGGGGTGAGCAGTTCTTC. This sequence encodes CASSYSSQGARGEQFF.